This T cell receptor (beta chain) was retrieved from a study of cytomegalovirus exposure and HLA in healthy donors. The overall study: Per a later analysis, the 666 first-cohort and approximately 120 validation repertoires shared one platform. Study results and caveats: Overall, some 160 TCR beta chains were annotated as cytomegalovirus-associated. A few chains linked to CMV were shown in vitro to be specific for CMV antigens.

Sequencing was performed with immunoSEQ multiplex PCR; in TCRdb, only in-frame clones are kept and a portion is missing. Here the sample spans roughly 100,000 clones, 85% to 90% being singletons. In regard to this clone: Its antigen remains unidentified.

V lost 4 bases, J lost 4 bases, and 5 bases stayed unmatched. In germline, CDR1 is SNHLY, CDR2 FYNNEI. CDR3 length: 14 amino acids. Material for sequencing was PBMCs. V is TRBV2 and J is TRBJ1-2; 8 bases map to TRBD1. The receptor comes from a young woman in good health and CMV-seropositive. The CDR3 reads CASSGTGPGYGYTF. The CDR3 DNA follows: TGTGCCAGCAGTGGGACAGGGCCTGGCTATGGCTACACCTTC.